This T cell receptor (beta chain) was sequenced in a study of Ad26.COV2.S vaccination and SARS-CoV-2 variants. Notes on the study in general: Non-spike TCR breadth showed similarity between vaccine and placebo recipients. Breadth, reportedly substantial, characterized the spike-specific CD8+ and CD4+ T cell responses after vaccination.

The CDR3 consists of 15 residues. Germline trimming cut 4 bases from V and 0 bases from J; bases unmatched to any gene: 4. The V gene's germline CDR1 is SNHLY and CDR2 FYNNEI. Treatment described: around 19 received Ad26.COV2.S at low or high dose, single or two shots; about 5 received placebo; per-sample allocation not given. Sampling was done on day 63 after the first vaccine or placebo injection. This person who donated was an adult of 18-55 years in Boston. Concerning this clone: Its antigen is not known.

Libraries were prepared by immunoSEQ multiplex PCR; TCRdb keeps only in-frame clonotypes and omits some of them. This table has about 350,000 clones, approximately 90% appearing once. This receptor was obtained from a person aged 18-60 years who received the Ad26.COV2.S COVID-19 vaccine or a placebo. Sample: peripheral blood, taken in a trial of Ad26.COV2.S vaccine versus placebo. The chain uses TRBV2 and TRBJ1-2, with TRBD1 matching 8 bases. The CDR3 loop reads CASSAGTGANYGYTF. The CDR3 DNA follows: TGTGCCAGCAGTGCGGGGACAGGAGCTAACTATGGCTACACCTTC.